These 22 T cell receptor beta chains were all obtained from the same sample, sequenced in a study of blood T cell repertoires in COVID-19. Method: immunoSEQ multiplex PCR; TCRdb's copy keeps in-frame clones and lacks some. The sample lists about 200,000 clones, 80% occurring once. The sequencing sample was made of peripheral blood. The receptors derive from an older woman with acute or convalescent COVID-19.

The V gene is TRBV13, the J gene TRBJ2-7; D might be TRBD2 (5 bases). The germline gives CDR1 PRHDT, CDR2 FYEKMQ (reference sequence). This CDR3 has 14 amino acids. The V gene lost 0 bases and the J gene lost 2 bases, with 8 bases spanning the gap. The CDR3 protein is CASSLGTITYEQYF. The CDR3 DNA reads TGTGCCAGCAGCTTAGGGACTATCACCTACGAGCAGTACTTC.

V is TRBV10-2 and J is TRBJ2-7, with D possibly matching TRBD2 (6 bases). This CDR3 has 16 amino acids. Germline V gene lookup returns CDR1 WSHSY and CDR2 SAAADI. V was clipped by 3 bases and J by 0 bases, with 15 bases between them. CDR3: CASSDFGLTYSYEQYF. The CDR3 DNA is TGCGCCAGCAGTGACTTCGGACTAACGTACTCCTACGAGCAGTACTTC.

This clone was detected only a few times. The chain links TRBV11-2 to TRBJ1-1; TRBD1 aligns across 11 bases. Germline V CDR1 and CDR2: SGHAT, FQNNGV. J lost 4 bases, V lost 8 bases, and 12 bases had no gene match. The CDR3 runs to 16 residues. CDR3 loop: CASLDRAGTGGTEAFF. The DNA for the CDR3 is TGTGCCAGCCTCGACCGGGCCGGGACAGGGGGCACTGAAGCTTTCTTT.

In DNA, the CDR3 is TGCGCCAGCAGCCAAGATTATACTAGTTTTTTGGGGGCCAACGTCCTGACTTTC. This translates into CASSQDYTSFLGANVLTF. V gene TRBV4-3 combines with J gene TRBJ2-6; possibly TRBD2 for D (5 bases). This CDR3 region has 18 residues. V lost 0 bases and J lost 4, with 16 bases in between. The germline gives CDR1 LGHNA, CDR2 YSLEER.

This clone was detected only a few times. CDR3: CASSQSLPPKGAQYF. Written as DNA, the CDR3 is TGTGCCAGCAGCCAATCGTTACCGCCGAAAGGGGCCCAGTACTTC. The chain has TRBV14 and TRBJ2-5, with a possible D match to TRBD1 (5 bases). From germline, CDR1 is SGHDN and CDR2 FVKESK. The CDR3 covers 15 residues. The V end was cut by 2 bases, the J end by 9 bases, with 19 bases between.

The CDR3 spells CASSQPTGGTLGYTF. Written as DNA, the CDR3 is TGTGCCAGCAGCCAGCCGACAGGGGGGACACTCGGCTACACCTTC. The gene calls are TRBV3-1 (or the pseudogene TRBV3-2) and TRBJ1-2; 9 bases line up with TRBD1. The trim removed 3 bases at V and 8 bases at J, leaving 10 bases unmatched. Germline CDR1 reads LGHDT; CDR2 reads YNNKEL (reference sequence). This CDR3 region has 15 residues.

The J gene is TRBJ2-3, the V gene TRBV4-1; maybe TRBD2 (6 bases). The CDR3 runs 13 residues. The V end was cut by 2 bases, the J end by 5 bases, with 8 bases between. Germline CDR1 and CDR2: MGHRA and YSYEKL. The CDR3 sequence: CASSQRSGDTQYF. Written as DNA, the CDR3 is TGCGCCAGCAGCCAACGTAGCGGAGATACGCAGTATTTT.

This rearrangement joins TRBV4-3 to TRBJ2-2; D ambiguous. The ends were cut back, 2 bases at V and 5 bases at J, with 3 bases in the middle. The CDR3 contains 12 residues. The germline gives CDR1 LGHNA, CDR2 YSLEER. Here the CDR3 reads CASSQQTGELFF. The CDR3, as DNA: TGCGCCAGCAGCCAACAGACCGGGGAGCTGTTTTTT.

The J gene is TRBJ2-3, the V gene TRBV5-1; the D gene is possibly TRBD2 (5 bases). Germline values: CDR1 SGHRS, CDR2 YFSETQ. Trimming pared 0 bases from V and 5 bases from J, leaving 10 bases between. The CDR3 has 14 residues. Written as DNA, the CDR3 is TGCGCCAGCAGCTTGGGGGTAAGCGGAGATACGCAGTATTTT. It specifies CASSLGVSGDTQYF.

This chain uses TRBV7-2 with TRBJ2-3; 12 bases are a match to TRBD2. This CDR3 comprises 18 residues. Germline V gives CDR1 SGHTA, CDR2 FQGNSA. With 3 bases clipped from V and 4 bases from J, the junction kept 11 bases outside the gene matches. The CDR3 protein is CASSFGLAGRGKADTQYF. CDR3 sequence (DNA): TGTGCCAGCAGCTTCGGACTAGCGGGGAGAGGGAAAGCAGATACGCAGTATTTT.

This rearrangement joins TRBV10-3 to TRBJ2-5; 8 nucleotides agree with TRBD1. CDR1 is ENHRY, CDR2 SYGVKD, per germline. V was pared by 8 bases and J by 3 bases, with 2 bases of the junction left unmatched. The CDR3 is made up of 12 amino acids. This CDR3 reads CAIGTGKETQYF. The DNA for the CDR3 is TGTGCCATCGGGACAGGAAAAGAGACCCAGTACTTC.

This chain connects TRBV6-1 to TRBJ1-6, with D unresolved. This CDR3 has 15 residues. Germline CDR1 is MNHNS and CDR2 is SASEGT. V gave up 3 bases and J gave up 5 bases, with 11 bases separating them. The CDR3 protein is CASSELFADNSPLHF. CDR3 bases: TGTGCCAGCAGTGAGCTGTTTGCGGATAATTCACCCCTCCACTTT.

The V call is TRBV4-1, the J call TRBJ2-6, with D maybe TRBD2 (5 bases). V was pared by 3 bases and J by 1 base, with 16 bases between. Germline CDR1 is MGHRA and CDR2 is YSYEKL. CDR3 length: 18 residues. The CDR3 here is CASSHPTTPGSGANVLTF. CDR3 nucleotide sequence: TGCGCCAGCAGCCACCCGACTACCCCGGGTTCTGGGGCCAACGTCCTGACTTTC.

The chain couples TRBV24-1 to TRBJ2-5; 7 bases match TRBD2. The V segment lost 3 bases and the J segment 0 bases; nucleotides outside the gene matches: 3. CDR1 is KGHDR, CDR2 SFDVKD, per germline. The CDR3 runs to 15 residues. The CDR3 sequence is CATSDPGTNQETQYF. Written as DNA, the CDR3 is TGTGCCACCAGTGATCCCGGGACTAACCAAGAGACCCAGTACTTC.

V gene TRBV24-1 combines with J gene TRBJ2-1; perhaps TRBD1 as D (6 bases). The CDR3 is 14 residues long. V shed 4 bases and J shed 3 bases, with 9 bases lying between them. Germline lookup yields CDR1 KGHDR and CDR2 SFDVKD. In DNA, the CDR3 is TGTGCCACCAGTGACCGGACAGTCTACAATGAGCAGTTCTTC. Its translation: CATSDRTVYNEQFF.

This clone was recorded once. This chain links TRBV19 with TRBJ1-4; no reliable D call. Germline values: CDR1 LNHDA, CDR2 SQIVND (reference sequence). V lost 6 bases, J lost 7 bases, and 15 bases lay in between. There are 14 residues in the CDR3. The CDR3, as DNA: TGTGCCAGTAGAACGGGTCACCTGGTTGAAAAACTGTTTTTT. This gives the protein CASRTGHLVEKLFF.

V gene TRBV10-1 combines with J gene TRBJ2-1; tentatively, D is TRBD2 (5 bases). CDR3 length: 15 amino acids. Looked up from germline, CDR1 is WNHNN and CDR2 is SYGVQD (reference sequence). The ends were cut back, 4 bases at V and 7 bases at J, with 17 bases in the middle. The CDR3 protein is CASSGSAGINNEQFF. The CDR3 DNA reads TGCGCCAGCAGTGGGTCGGCGGGCATTAATAATGAGCAGTTCTTC.

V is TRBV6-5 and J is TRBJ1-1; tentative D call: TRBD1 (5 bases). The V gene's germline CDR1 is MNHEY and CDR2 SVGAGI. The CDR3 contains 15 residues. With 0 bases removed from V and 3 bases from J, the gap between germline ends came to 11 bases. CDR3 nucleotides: TGTGCCAGCAGTTACTCGCGGTGGGGGGACACTGAAGCTTTCTTT. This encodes CASSYSRWGDTEAFF.

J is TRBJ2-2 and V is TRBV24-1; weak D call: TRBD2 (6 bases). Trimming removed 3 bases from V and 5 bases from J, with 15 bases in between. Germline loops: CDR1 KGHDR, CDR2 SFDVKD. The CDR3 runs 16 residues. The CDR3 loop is CATSDIREPRTGELFF. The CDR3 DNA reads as TGTGCCACCAGTGATATACGGGAGCCGAGAACCGGGGAGCTGTTTTTT.

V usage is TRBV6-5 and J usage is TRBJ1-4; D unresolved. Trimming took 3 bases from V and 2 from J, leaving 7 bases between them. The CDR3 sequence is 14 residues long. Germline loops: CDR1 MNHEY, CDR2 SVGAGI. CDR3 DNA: TGTGCCAGCAGTTATGGCGGGACTAATGAAAAACTGTTTTTT. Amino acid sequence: CASSYGGTNEKLFF.

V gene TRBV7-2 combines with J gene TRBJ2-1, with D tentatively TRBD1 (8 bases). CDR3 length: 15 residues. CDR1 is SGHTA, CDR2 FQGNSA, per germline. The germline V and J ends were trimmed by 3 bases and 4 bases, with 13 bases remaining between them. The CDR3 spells CASSFTQGGYNEQFF. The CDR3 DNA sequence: TGTGCCAGCAGCTTCACACAGGGGGGGTACAATGAGCAGTTCTTC.

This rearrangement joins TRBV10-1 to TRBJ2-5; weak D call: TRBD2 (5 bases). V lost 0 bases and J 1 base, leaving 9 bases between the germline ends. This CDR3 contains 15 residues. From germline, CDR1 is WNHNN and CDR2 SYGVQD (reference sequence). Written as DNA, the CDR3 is TGCGCCAGCAGTGAGTCCCCCGGGGTCCAAGAGACCCAGTACTTC. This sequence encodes CASSESPGVQETQYF.